These T cell receptor beta chains were read from a single sample in a study of blood T cell repertoires in COVID-19. TCRdb's copy holds only in-frame clones and misses some; the assay was immunoSEQ multiplex PCR. Of fewer than 75,000 clones listed, approximately 86% are singletons. The sample consisted of peripheral blood. These receptors were obtained from a man aged 50-60 years with active COVID-19. Each CDR3 is given with its conserved first and last residue. Each record gives: CDR3 DNA, CDR3 protein, V gene, J gene, clone size, D gene. The D gene is left open where the match is weak. Only part of the rows carry a size: once, few, many, or a class if the clone is expanded.

CDR3 DNA: TGTGCCAGCAGCTTGTCGGGCGGGAGGGCGTACAATGAGCAGTTCTTC
CDR3 protein: CASSLSGGRAYNEQFF
V gene: TRBV5-4
J gene: TRBJ2-1
clone size: NA
D gene: TRBD2

CDR3 DNA: TGTGCCAGCAGCCCCCCAGGACAGGCGTTCGGTGACGAGCAGTACTTC
CDR3 protein: CASSPPGQAFGDEQYF
V gene: TRBV4-2
J gene: TRBJ2-7
clone size: few
D gene: TRBD1

CDR3 DNA: TGTGCCAGCAGTGGCGGGACCCTAAGCAATGAGCAGTTCTTC
CDR3 protein: CASSGGTLSNEQFF
V gene: TRBV2
J gene: TRBJ2-1
clone size: NA
D gene: NA

CDR3 DNA: TGTGCCACCAGCAGAGAATGGGACAGGTTAGCTTTCTTT
CDR3 protein: CATSREWDRLAFF
V gene: TRBV15
J gene: TRBJ1-1
clone size: NA
D gene: TRBD1

CDR3 DNA: TGCAGCGTTGAGCCCCGACAGGGGGAAGACACCGGGGAGCTGTTTTTT
CDR3 protein: CSVEPRQGEDTGELFF
V gene: TRBV29-1
J gene: TRBJ2-2
clone size: once
D gene: TRBD1

CDR3 DNA: TGTGCCAGAGGGGGCCGGGACACCGATGGCTACACCTTC
CDR3 protein: CARGGRDTDGYTF
V gene: TRBV6-5
J gene: TRBJ1-2
clone size: NA
D gene: TRBD1

CDR3 DNA: TGTGCCAGCAGCCACGATGACAGGGTCGGAAACACCATATATTTT
CDR3 protein: CASSHDDRVGNTIYF
V gene: TRBV13
J gene: TRBJ1-3
clone size: NA
D gene: TRBD1

CDR3 DNA: TGCGCCAGCAGCCCCCCTTATGGTAGCGGGGAGAACACCGGGGAGCTGTTTTTT
CDR3 protein: CASSPPYGSGENTGELFF
V gene: TRBV4-1
J gene: TRBJ2-2
clone size: NA
D gene: TRBD2

CDR3 DNA: TGTGCCACCAGCACCCAGACAGGGGGTAGTAACGAGCAGTACTTC
CDR3 protein: CATSTQTGGSNEQYF
V gene: TRBV15
J gene: TRBJ2-7
clone size: NA
D gene: TRBD1

CDR3 DNA: TGTGCCAGCAGTGGGGGACAGGGGGCGGTGTCTTCGAGAAACATTCAGTACTTC
CDR3 protein: CASSGGQGAVSSRNIQYF
V gene: TRBV2
J gene: TRBJ2-4
clone size: NA
D gene: TRBD1

CDR3 DNA: TGTGCCAGCAGCCAAGAGGCGAGCGGGAGAGGGGAGCTGTTTTTT
CDR3 protein: CASSQEASGRGELFF
V gene: TRBV3-1/TRBV3-2
J gene: TRBJ2-2
clone size: NA
D gene: TRBD2

CDR3 DNA: TGTGCCAGCAGCTTAGCCGGGATTTTACGCACAGATACGCAGTATTTT
CDR3 protein: CASSLAGILRTDTQYF
V gene: TRBV7-2
J gene: TRBJ2-3
clone size: NA
D gene: NA

CDR3 DNA: TGTGCCAGCAGCTACCAAGGACTTGGGCAGTTCTTC
CDR3 protein: CASSYQGLGQFF
V gene: TRBV7-9
J gene: TRBJ2-1
clone size: NA
D gene: NA

CDR3 DNA: TGTGCCAGCCGAGGGACAGACAATAATTCACCCCTCCACTTT
CDR3 protein: CASRGTDNNSPLHF
V gene: TRBV2
J gene: TRBJ1-6
clone size: NA
D gene: TRBD1

CDR3 DNA: TGTGCCAGCAGCCTATTCCCTGGGACAGTGGGCGAGCAGTACTTC
CDR3 protein: CASSLFPGTVGEQYF
V gene: TRBV14
J gene: TRBJ2-7
clone size: NA
D gene: TRBD1

CDR3 DNA: TGCGCCAGCTTCTCCCCAGGGGGGAGCTCCTACAATGAGCAGTTCTTC
CDR3 protein: CASFSPGGSSYNEQFF
V gene: TRBV10-2
J gene: TRBJ2-1
clone size: NA
D gene: NA

CDR3 DNA: TGCGCCAGCAGGGGTTGGGACAGGAACACCGGGGAGCTGTTTTTT
CDR3 protein: CASRGWDRNTGELFF
V gene: TRBV5-1
J gene: TRBJ2-2
clone size: NA
D gene: TRBD1

CDR3 DNA: TGTGCCAGCAGTTTGGTAGTAAGAGAGACCCAGTACTTC
CDR3 protein: CASSLVVRETQYF
V gene: TRBV12-3/TRBV12-4
J gene: TRBJ2-5
clone size: NA
D gene: NA

CDR3 DNA: TGCGCCAGCAGCTATCGGACAGTGAACACTGAAGCTTTCTTT
CDR3 protein: CASSYRTVNTEAFF
V gene: TRBV4-1
J gene: TRBJ1-1
clone size: NA
D gene: NA

CDR3 DNA: TGTGCCAGCAGCTTAGCCCAGAATTCACCCCTCCACTTT
CDR3 protein: CASSLAQNSPLHF
V gene: TRBV7-8
J gene: TRBJ1-6
clone size: once
D gene: NA

CDR3 DNA: TGTGCCAGCAGTTTGGATTTTGGCGGTAACTATGGCTACACCTTC
CDR3 protein: CASSLDFGGNYGYTF
V gene: TRBV7-9
J gene: TRBJ1-2
clone size: NA
D gene: NA

CDR3 DNA: TGTGCCAGCAGCTTAGATCCCACGCGGGATACGCAGTATTTT
CDR3 protein: CASSLDPTRDTQYF
V gene: TRBV11-3
J gene: TRBJ2-3
clone size: NA
D gene: NA

CDR3 DNA: TGTGCCAGTAGTATCACCCAGGGACAGGGTGGCTACACCTTC
CDR3 protein: CASSITQGQGGYTF
V gene: TRBV19
J gene: TRBJ1-2
clone size: NA
D gene: TRBD1